This T cell receptor (beta chain) was found in a study of cytomegalovirus exposure and HLA in healthy donors. The V and J ends lost 5 bases and 4 bases, in that order; junction bases with no gene match: 4. Germline CDR1 and CDR2: LGHNA and YSLEER. CDR3 size: 14 residues. Points from the study as a whole: Most TCR sequences were rare, but some public TCRs occurred in many donors.

Concerning this clone: Its specificity is not known.

It was the approximately 130-subject validation cohort, separate from the 666-subject first cohort, to which the donors belonged. This table comes from immunoSEQ multiplex PCR, and its TCRdb copy is limited to in-frame clones, with some not included. The sample lists about 250,000 clones, over 75% occurring once. The specimen was PBMCs. The sequence came from a man between 18 and 29 years old in good health and CMV-seropositive. This chain connects TRBV4-3 to TRBJ2-7; 11 bases line up with TRBD2. In DNA, the CDR3 is TGCGCCAGCAGCAAGACTAGCGGGGATTACGAGCAGTACTTC. It specifies CASSKTSGDYEQYF.